This T cell receptor beta chain was captured by sequencing in a study of blood T cell repertoires in COVID-19. Study overall: From T cells, B-cell-depleted T cells, or PBMCs came the material, which was cDNA or gDNA.

CDR1 and CDR2 (germline): SEHNR, FQNEAQ (reference sequence). Trimming pared 5 bases from V and 0 bases from J, leaving 7 bases between. The CDR3 consists of 13 residues. In the original analysis: From reference gene primer amplification, estimates of nucleated cell counts were derived. Method: immunoSEQ multiplex PCR; TCRdb's copy keeps in-frame clones and lacks some. V and J calls and clone size follow that table, whereas D and trimming were derived from the DNA. The data hold 200,000 to 300,000 clones, with nearly 90% observed a single time. At least ten counts were recorded for this clone. The gene calls are TRBV7-9 and TRBJ1-2; D is uncertain. The TCR comes from a human donor in a cohort sampled during active COVID-19. The sequenced material came from peripheral blood. In nucleotides, the CDR3 is TGTGCCAGCAGCAGTGACACTAACTATGGCTACACCTTC. Its translation: CASSSDTNYGYTF. Together with reference TRBV7-9 and TRBJ1-2, the CDR3 gives the full variable domain: DTGVSQNPRHKITKRGQNVTFRCDPISEHNRLYWYRQTLGQGPEFLTYFQNEAQLEKSRLLSDRFSAERPKGSFSTLEIQRTEQGDSAMYLCASSSDTNYGYTFGSGTRLTVV.